The 9 T cell receptor beta chains below were found in one sample sequenced in a study of shared clonotypes between healthy human individuals. Sequencing was performed with immunoSEQ multiplex PCR; in TCRdb, only in-frame clones are kept and a portion is missing. The sample includes 980,000 or so clones, approximately 76% of them seen just once. The sequenced material came from memory CD4+ T cells sorted from blood. Subset meaning: CD45RA-negative fraction. Receptor source: a man aged 18 to 30 in good health.

The rearrangement joins TRBV5-5 to TRBJ1-6; D unresolved. CDR3 size: 17 residues. CDR1 is SGHKS and CDR2 is YYEKEE in the germline V gene (reference sequence). Trimming cost V 4 bases and J 0 bases, with 14 bases left between them. The CDR3 DNA follows: TGTGCCAGCAGCCCAGTCCAGTTTAGCTCCTATAATTCACCCCTCCACTTT. Protein sequence: CASSPVQFSSYNSPLHF.

The genes are TRBV7-2 and TRBJ1-6; TRBD1 is a possible D gene (6 bases). V gave up 1 base and J gave up 9 bases, with 13 bases separating them. CDR1 SGHTA and CDR2 FQGNSA come from the germline V gene. CDR3 length: 15 residues. The CDR3 DNA is TGTGCCAGCAGCTTAGAGTGGACAGCGATTTCACCCCTCCACTTT. This translates into CASSLEWTAISPLHF.

Turning to this clone: Germline is not matched at one junction end, which may reflect a read error. The chain links TRBV5-1 to TRBJ1-1; D remains unclear. CDR3 size: 12 residues. Germline V gene lookup returns CDR1 SGHRS and CDR2 YFSETQ. This chain's CDR3 is CASSFFTGDWNF. The CDR3 coding sequence is TGCGCCAGCAGCTTCTTCACCGGGGATTGGAACTTT.

The table lists this clone with a count of one. The V gene is TRBV30, the J gene TRBJ2-5, with D unclear. This CDR3 comprises 12 residues. Germline loops: CDR1 GTSNPN, CDR2 SVGIG (reference sequence). Trimming removed 0 bases at V and 6 bases at J, with 8 bases between. The DNA for the CDR3 is TGTGCCTGGAGTGTACAAGGAAAGACCCAGTACTTC. Amino acids: CAWSVQGKTQYF.

In this sample, this clone turned up once. The chain combines TRBV4-3 with TRBJ2-2; D is unclear. This CDR3 comprises 14 residues. Between the trimmed V and J ends, which lost 0 bases and 8 bases, there was a span of 10 bases. Germline CDR1 reads LGHNA; CDR2 reads YSLEER. This CDR3 reads CASSQDIRAGELFF. The CDR3 nucleotides read TGCGCCAGCAGCCAAGATATCCGGGCTGGGGAGCTGTTTTTT.

The table lists this clone with a few counts. This chain connects TRBV7-9 to TRBJ1-2; D is perhaps TRBD1 (5 bases). The germline V and J ends were trimmed by 6 bases and 5 bases, with 13 bases remaining between them. This CDR3 contains 13 residues. CDR1 is SEHNR and CDR2 is FQNEAQ in the germline V gene (reference sequence). The CDR3 here is CASSRGEGYGYTF. The DNA of the CDR3 is TGTGCCAGCAGTCGGGGTGAGGGGTATGGCTACACCTTC.

The chain recombines TRBV7-3 with TRBJ2-2; TRBD2 is a possible D gene (5 bases). Trimming shortened V by 5 bases and J by 5 bases, and 6 bases separated the two germline ends. The CDR3 extends over 12 amino acids. CDR1 is SGHTA and CDR2 is FQGTGA in the germline V gene. The CDR3 DNA sequence: TGTGCCAGCAGCCGGACTACCGGGGAGCTGTTTTTT. Translated: CASSRTTGELFF.

This chain joins TRBV7-2 and TRBJ1-5, with D uncertain. V lost 4 bases to trimming and J lost 6 bases, with 13 bases between them. The CDR3 extends over 14 amino acids. Germline CDR1 SGHTA, CDR2 FQGNSA. CDR3 loop: CASSSVAGAQPQHF. The CDR3 DNA sequence: TGTGCCAGCAGCTCAGTGGCGGGAGCTCAGCCCCAGCATTTT.

The rearrangement links TRBV27 to TRBJ2-2; TRBD1 matches at 8 bases. V shed 6 bases and J 1 base; nucleotides not matched to a gene: 1. This CDR3 is built from 14 residues. The germline CDR1 and CDR2 sequences are MNHEY and SMNVEV (reference sequence). CDR3 loop: CASRTGVNTGELFF. The CDR3 bases are TGTGCCAGCAGGACAGGGGTGAACACCGGGGAGCTGTTTTTT.